The 12 T cell receptor beta chains below were found in one sample sequenced in a study of blood T cell repertoires in COVID-19. The assay was immunoSEQ multiplex PCR, and TCRdb's table has in-frame clones only and misses some. This sample carries fewer than 300,000 clones, more than 85% of them seen once, and the ten largest clones take roughly 9%. Sequencing was performed on PBMCs or T cells enriched from blood (not recorded which). Every receptor here comes from a man between 35 and 55 years old who had recovered from COVID-19.

The table lists this clone with a count of one. This chain uses TRBV2 with TRBJ1-4, with 10 bases fitting TRBD1. V lost 4 bases to trimming and J lost 7 bases; unmatched junction nucleotides: 6. The germline V gene encodes CDR1 SNHLY and CDR2 FYNNEI. This CDR3 comprises 15 residues. In DNA, the CDR3 is TGTGCCAGCAGTGGACAGGGGGCGCCGGGTGAAAAACTGTTTTTT. Its protein is CASSGQGAPGEKLFF.

The chain combines TRBV19 with TRBJ1-2; D not resolved. Germline V lookup: CDR1 LNHDA, CDR2 SQIVND (reference sequence). The CDR3 is made up of 11 amino acids. The ends were cut back, 9 bases at V and 0 bases at J, with 5 bases in the middle. The CDR3 DNA reads as TGTGCCAGCCAAACTAACTATGGCTACACCTTC. Translated, it gives CASQTNYGYTF. The whole variable domain, filled in from reference TRBV19 and TRBJ1-2, reads DGGITQSPKYLFRKEGQNVTLSCEQNLNHDAMYWYRQDPGQGLRLIYYSQIVNDFQKGDIAEGYSVSREKKESFPLTVTSAQKNPTAFYLCASQTNYGYTFGSGTRLTVV.

The chain recombines TRBV27 with TRBJ1-6, with D possibly TRBD1 on 5 matching bases. The V and J ends lost 3 bases and 7 bases respectively, with 16 bases between them. CDR1 and CDR2 (germline): MNHEY, SMNVEV (reference sequence). The CDR3 contains 16 residues. This CDR3 is CASSFGGVKSNSPLHF. CDR3 sequence (DNA): TGTGCCAGCAGTTTTGGAGGGGTGAAATCCAATTCACCCCTCCACTTT.

The chain employs TRBV5-1 and TRBJ2-7; 13 positions agree with TRBD2. Trimming took 4 bases from V and 2 from J; bases not matched to a gene: 6. Looked up from germline, CDR1 is SGHRS and CDR2 is YFSETQ. The CDR3 is 16 amino acids. The CDR3 protein is CASSPEGLAGPYEQYF. For the CDR3, the DNA is TGCGCCAGCAGCCCGGAGGGACTAGCGGGGCCCTACGAGCAGTACTTC.

This clone was observed a single time. This chain uses TRBV7-2 with TRBJ2-3, with D tentatively TRBD2 (5 bases). From germline, CDR1 is SGHTA and CDR2 FQGNSA. Trimming cost V 5 bases and J 3 bases, with 9 bases left between them. The CDR3 is 13 residues long. CDR3 in DNA: TGTGCCAGCAGCATACTAGGGACAGATACGCAGTATTTT. Its translation is CASSILGTDTQYF.

The chain has TRBV7-2 and TRBJ2-1; weak D call: TRBD2 (6 bases). The CDR3 length is 17 residues. Germline CDR1 SGHTA, CDR2 FQGNSA. V was trimmed by 1 base and J by 0 bases, leaving 13 bases between them. In DNA form, the CDR3 reads TGTGCCAGCAGCTTAGTCGCTAGCGCGAGCTCCTACAATGAGCAGTTCTTC. It is translated as CASSLVASASSYNEQFF.

V gene TRBV23-1 combines with J gene TRBJ1-1, with TRBD1 as a possible D gene (6 bases). TRBV23-1 has ORF status, its function being uncertain. The V gene lost 6 bases and the J gene lost 1 base, with 9 bases spanning the gap. The CDR3 length is 13 residues. The CDR3 bases are TGCGCCAGCAGGTGGACAGAGAACACTGAAGCTTTCTTT. It specifies CASRWTENTEAFF.

A single count supports this clone. The chain recombines TRBV7-8 with TRBJ2-3; 11 bases agree with TRBD2. J lost 3 bases, V lost 2 bases, and 1 base had no gene match. The CDR3 has 15 residues. Germline CDR1 SGHVS, CDR2 FQNEAQ. The CDR3: CASSLSSGRTDTQYF. CDR3 nucleotide sequence: TGTGCCAGCAGCTTATCTAGCGGGAGGACAGATACGCAGTATTTT.

J is TRBJ2-1 and V is TRBV11-3; 9 bases agree with TRBD1. Trimming took 2 bases from V and 8 from J; bases not matched to a gene: 13. CDR1 and CDR2 from the germline V gene are SGHNT and YENEEA. The CDR3 consists of 17 residues. Here the CDR3 DNA reads TGTGCCAGCAGCTTACGACTTAGGGACAGGGTGAGGGATGAGCAGTTCTTC. Its translation is CASSLRLRDRVRDEQFF.

V is TRBV27 and J is TRBJ2-7, with 7 bases that match TRBD1. The J segment lost 3 bases and the V segment lost 5 bases, leaving 13 bases of the junction unmatched. Germline V gene data show CDR1 as MNHEY and CDR2 as SMNVEV (reference sequence). This CDR3 is built from 16 residues. In DNA, the CDR3 is TGTGCCAGCAGTAAAACGGACAGGAATCCTTACTACGAGCAGTACTTC. The encoded protein is CASSKTDRNPYYEQYF.

This clone occurred a few times. The rearrangement joins TRBV7-6 to TRBJ1-6; maybe TRBD1 (6 bases). The germline V gene has CDR1 SGHVS and CDR2 FNYEAQ. Trimming pared 1 base from V and 6 bases from J, leaving 13 bases between. The length of the CDR3 is 16 residues. CDR3 region: CASSLGSGTTNSPLHF. The CDR3 nucleotides are TGTGCCAGCAGCTTAGGTTCCGGGACAACTAATTCACCCCTCCACTTT.

The V gene is TRBV6-5, the J gene TRBJ2-1; 16 positions agree with TRBD2. The CDR3 totals 16 residues. The germline gives CDR1 MNHEY, CDR2 SVGAGI. Trimming at V came to 3 bases and at J to 10 bases, leaving 6 bases not matched to a gene. The CDR3 protein is CASSYPGLAGGREQFF. The CDR3 DNA is TGTGCCAGCAGTTATCCGGGACTAGCGGGGGGGCGGGAGCAGTTCTTC.